What follows are 12 T cell receptor beta chains derived from one specimen sequenced in a study of T cell responses to AZD1222 COVID-19 vaccine. Assay used: immunoSEQ multiplex PCR; TCRdb lists only in-frame clones, some missing. The sample holds more than 110,000 clones, around 90% seen once. The sample consisted of peripheral blood, taken on day 0 of AZD1222 vaccination. These receptors came from an adult in good health.

V usage is TRBV10-2 and J usage is TRBJ2-3; the match to TRBD2 covers 13 bases. The CDR3 is 15 amino acids. Germline values: CDR1 WSHSY, CDR2 SAAADI. Trimming cost V 7 bases and J 0 bases; bases outside gene matches: 1. CDR3 residues: CASKGLAGSTDTQYF. CDR3 nucleotide sequence: TGCGCCAGCAAGGGACTAGCGGGAAGCACAGATACGCAGTATTTT.

This sequence joins TRBV18 and TRBJ2-1; TRBD1 matches at 9 bases. Trimming took 3 bases from V and 6 from J; bases not matched to a gene: 3. Germline V gene sequence: CDR1 KGHSH, CDR2 LQKENI. The CDR3 length is 14 residues. CDR3 protein: CASSPMDRGNEQFF. The CDR3 DNA follows: TGTGCCAGCTCACCTATGGACAGGGGCAATGAGCAGTTCTTC.

The J gene is TRBJ1-4, the V gene TRBV19; D is possibly TRBD1 (6 bases). The CDR3 is 19 residues long. Per the germline V gene, CDR1 is LNHDA and CDR2 is SQIVND (reference sequence). Trimming shortened V by 2 bases and J by 3 bases, and 22 bases separated the two germline ends. The CDR3 DNA reads TGTGCCAGTAGTATAAGCCTCCAGGGACCGAGGGGGGCTAATGAAAAACTGTTTTTT. It codes for CASSISLQGPRGANEKLFF.

J is TRBJ2-1 and V is TRBV15; TRBD1 aligns across 8 bases. Germline assignment: CDR1 LNHNV and CDR2 YYDKDF (reference sequence). The CDR3 sequence is 14 residues long. The ends lost 3 bases at V and 6 bases at J; junction bases unmatched: 4. CDR3 residues: CATSRTGEANEQFF. CDR3 bases: TGTGCCACCAGCAGGACAGGGGAGGCCAATGAGCAGTTCTTC.

The chain links TRBV11-2 to TRBJ1-5; maybe TRBD1 (5 bases). Trimming took off 0 bases at V and 2 bases at J, with 8 bases between the two ends. This CDR3 comprises 15 residues. CDR1 is SGHAT, CDR2 FQNNGV, per germline. This chain's CDR3 is CASSLEWGGNQPQHF. CDR3 bases: TGTGCCAGCAGCTTAGAGTGGGGGGGCAATCAGCCCCAGCATTTT.

The chain joins TRBV11-2 to TRBJ2-3; 9 nucleotides match TRBD1. Unmatched junction bases numbered 5, after V lost 3 bases and J lost 1 base. CDR3 length: 16 amino acids. Germline CDR1 and CDR2: SGHAT and FQNNGV. CDR3 nucleotide sequence: TGTGCCAGCAGCTTGGGACAGGGAAGGGGCACAGATACGCAGTATTTT. Amino acids: CASSLGQGRGTDTQYF. Full variable domain (remainder filled in from reference TRBV11-2 and TRBJ2-3): EAGVAQSPRYKIIEKRQSVAFWCNPISGHATLYWYQQILGQGPKLLIQFQNNGVVDDSQLPKDRFSAERLKGVDSTLKIQPAKLEDSAVYLCASSLGQGRGTDTQYFGPGTRLTVL.

The chain joins TRBV10-3 to TRBJ2-1, with 9 bases lining up with TRBD2. V lost 3 bases, J lost 4 bases, and 1 base stayed unmatched. Germline V gives CDR1 ENHRY, CDR2 SYGVKD. This CDR3 is 14 amino acids long. The CDR3 region is CAISDLAGYNEQFF. Written as DNA, the CDR3 is TGTGCCATCAGTGACCTAGCGGGGTACAATGAGCAGTTCTTC.

The chain carries TRBV27 and TRBJ1-2; D is perhaps TRBD1 (6 bases). Germline V gives CDR1 MNHEY, CDR2 SMNVEV (reference sequence). V gave up 7 bases and J gave up 2 bases, with 17 bases separating them. The CDR3 has 15 residues. CDR3 nucleotide sequence: TGTGCCAGCAACCCTACAGGGAGGTCCAACTATGGCTACACCTTC. It translates to CASNPTGRSNYGYTF.

The chain combines TRBV27 with TRBJ2-7, with D perhaps matching TRBD1 or TRBD2 (5 bases each). This CDR3 comprises 13 residues. V dropped 6 bases and J dropped 2 bases, with 11 bases sitting between them. In germline, CDR1 is MNHEY, CDR2 SMNVEV (reference sequence). CDR3 protein: CASSPGPTYEQYF. DNA of the CDR3: TGTGCCAGCAGCCCGGGGCCTACCTACGAGCAGTACTTC.

The J gene is TRBJ2-1, the V gene TRBV19, with 10 bases matching TRBD2. There are 15 residues in the CDR3. Per the germline V gene, CDR1 is LNHDA and CDR2 is SQIVND (reference sequence). After removal of 3 bases from V and 3 bases from J, the junction contained 2 bases not matched to a gene. The CDR3 nucleotides read TGTGCCAGTAGTATCCGGACTAGCGGCTACAATGAGCAGTTCTTC. Encoded protein: CASSIRTSGYNEQFF.

In its sample, this clone was seen once. The V gene is TRBV5-1, the J gene TRBJ2-1; D might be TRBD1 (5 bases). Per germline, CDR1 SGHRS and CDR2 YFSETQ. The CDR3 consists of 18 residues. V lost 4 bases, J lost 6 bases, and 26 bases lay in between. The CDR3 DNA reads TGCGCCAGCAGCCCTGGACATTCCCTCCGGACGCACATCAATGAGCAGTTCTTC. Translation: CASSPGHSLRTHINEQFF.

The chain employs TRBV19 and TRBJ1-1, with a tentative D call TRBD1 (5 bases). The V end lost 3 bases, the J end lost 3 bases, and 8 bases lay between the germline ends. CDR3 length: 13 residues. CDR1 LNHDA and CDR2 SQIVND come from the germline V gene (reference sequence). The CDR3 bases are TGTGCCAGTAGTATCTGGGGGGACACTGAAGCTTTCTTT. Protein sequence: CASSIWGDTEAFF.